One sample yielded the 17 T cell receptor beta chains listed below, sequenced in a study of beta chain features in type 1 diabetes. Of the isolated RNA, all was reverse transcribed, and so the sequenced material was expressed TCRB transcripts. Clones were sequenced by immunoSEQ multiplex PCR, and TCRdb holds only the in-frame ones, with some missing. The profile shows 200,000 to 250,000 clones, about 70% of them singletons. The specimen sequenced was naive CD4+ T cells from blood. The receptors here all came from a young man in good health.

In its sample, this clone was seen a few times. The chain joins TRBV11-2 to TRBJ2-7; 10 bases agree with TRBD1. From germline, CDR1 is SGHAT and CDR2 FQNNGV. The CDR3 runs 14 residues. J gave up 4 bases and V 4 bases, and 4 bases lay outside the gene matches. The chain's CDR3 is CASSSDRGRYEQYF. CDR3 DNA: TGTGCCAGCAGCTCTGACAGGGGGCGGTACGAGCAGTACTTC.

CDR3 region: CASSFTGSNIQYF. In DNA form, the CDR3 reads TGTGCCAGCAGCTTCACGGGGTCGAACATTCAGTACTTC. The rearrangement uses TRBV11-3 and TRBJ2-4, with TRBD2 as a possible D gene (5 bases). Trimming cost V 3 bases and J 7 bases, with 10 bases left between them. The CDR3 has 13 amino acids. Germline lookup yields CDR1 SGHNT and CDR2 YENEEA.

The chain has TRBV28 and TRBJ2-3; a weak D match, TRBD1 (8 bases). In germline, CDR1 is MDHEN, CDR2 SYDVKM. Trimming shortened V by 1 base and J by 5 bases, and 19 bases separated the two germline ends. The CDR3 is 17 amino acids. CDR3 protein: CASSLSGQVGGRDTQYF. The CDR3 coding sequence is TGTGCCAGCAGTTTATCGGGACAGGTCGGGGGGAGAGATACGCAGTATTTT.

This clone was detected only a few times. The chain links TRBV30 to TRBJ2-5; TRBD1 aligns across 9 bases. This CDR3 has 14 residues. Germline V gives CDR1 GTSNPN, CDR2 SVGIG (reference sequence). V shed 0 bases, J shed 5 bases, and the junction held 4 bases outside the gene matches. CDR3 DNA sequence: TGTGCCTGGAGTGTACTCGACAGGGGGGAGACCCAGTACTTC. It encodes CAWSVLDRGETQYF.

This clone was counted a few times. The chain carries TRBV20-1 and TRBJ2-5; no definite D call. CDR1 and CDR2 (germline): DFQATT, SNEGSKA (reference sequence). The CDR3 sequence is 11 residues long. V was cut by 5 bases and J by 5 bases, with 9 bases left in between. The CDR3 spells CSAPTKETQYF. CDR3 DNA: TGCAGTGCTCCTACGAAGGAGACCCAGTACTTC.

The J gene is TRBJ2-6, the V gene TRBV27; D is uncertain. The CDR3 covers 16 residues. Germline CDR1 MNHEY, CDR2 SMNVEV (reference sequence). Trimming left V 4 bases short and J 0 bases short, with 10 bases between. CDR3: CASSYRFLSGANVLTF. CDR3 DNA: TGTGCCAGCAGTTACCGCTTCCTCTCTGGGGCCAACGTCCTGACTTTC.

The V call is TRBV7-9, the J call TRBJ2-1, with 7 bases matching TRBD2. V dropped 6 bases and J dropped 3; count of bases not matched to a gene: 8. In germline, CDR1 is SEHNR, CDR2 FQNEAQ (reference sequence). The length of the CDR3 is 15 residues. CDR3: CASSPRGDLYNEQFF. Here the CDR3 DNA reads TGTGCCAGCAGTCCCCGGGGGGACCTCTACAATGAGCAGTTCTTC.

The chain combines TRBV9 with TRBJ2-1; possibly TRBD1 or TRBD2 for D (7 bases each). Germline lookup yields CDR1 SGDLS and CDR2 YYNGEE. Trimming took off 3 bases at V and 6 bases at J, with 22 bases between the two ends. The CDR3 has 17 amino acids. CDR3 sequence reads: CASSANKQGRVSNEQFF. The DNA for the CDR3 is TGTGCCAGCAGCGCTAATAAACAGGGGAGGGTTAGCAATGAGCAGTTCTTC.

V is TRBV27 and J is TRBJ2-5, with D maybe TRBD1 (6 bases). The CDR3 contains 13 residues. The V end was cut by 7 bases, the J end by 1 base, with 10 bases between. The germline gives CDR1 MNHEY, CDR2 SMNVEV (reference sequence). CDR3 DNA: TGTGCCAGCAAAAGGGGGAGCCAAGAGACCCAGTACTTC. Amino acids: CASKRGSQETQYF.

V and J are TRBV30 and TRBJ1-1; D may be TRBD1 (6 bases). The germline V gene encodes CDR1 GTSNPN and CDR2 SVGIG (reference sequence). This CDR3 has 13 residues. V was pared by 3 bases and J by 4 bases, with 12 bases between. The CDR3 spells CAWSPRGTTEAFF. CDR3 DNA sequence: TGTGCCTGGAGCCCGAGGGGGACCACTGAAGCTTTCTTT.

The rearrangement joins TRBV29-1 to TRBJ2-3; either TRBD1 or TRBD2 may supply D (5 bases each). Trimming pared 6 bases from V and 3 bases from J, leaving 10 bases between. The CDR3 extends over 12 amino acids. Germline CDR1 and CDR2: SQVTM and ANQGSEA. The CDR3 reads CSVGDLTDTQYF. The CDR3 DNA reads TGCAGCGTGGGGGACCTGACAGATACGCAGTATTTT.

The chain links TRBV30 to TRBJ1-1, with D possibly matching TRBD1 (5 bases). From germline, CDR1 is GTSNPN and CDR2 SVGIG (reference sequence). V gave up 2 bases and J gave up 0 bases, with 19 bases separating them. The CDR3 has 17 amino acids. The CDR3 protein is CAWSSGTAFRMNTEAFF. CDR3 in DNA: TGTGCCTGGAGTTCTGGGACCGCTTTCCGTATGAACACTGAAGCTTTCTTT.

The DNA of the CDR3 is TGTGCCAGCAAACCTGGGACAGCGAACACCGGGGAGCTGTTTTTT. It yields the protein CASKPGTANTGELFF. The V and J genes are TRBV6-5 and TRBJ2-2; TRBD1 agrees at 7 bases. CDR3 length equals 15 residues. CDR1 and CDR2 (germline): MNHEY, SVGAGI. The V and J ends lost 7 bases and 0 bases, in that order; junction bases with no gene match: 5.

This clone was seen only a few times. The rearrangement joins TRBV7-4 to TRBJ2-4; D gene ambiguous. Germline V gene sequence: CDR1 SGHVT, CDR2 SQSDAQ. The CDR3 spans 17 residues. The ends were cut back, 2 bases at V and 6 bases at J, with 20 bases in the middle. The DNA for the CDR3 is TGTGCCAGCAGCTTACCGCTCGTCCGTAAGGATCGAAACATTCAGTACTTC. As protein: CASSLPLVRKDRNIQYF.

The V call is TRBV30, the J call TRBJ2-1; the D is unclear. V shed 3 bases and J shed 9 bases, with 15 bases lying between them. In germline, CDR1 is GTSNPN, CDR2 SVGIG (reference sequence). The CDR3 totals 13 residues. The DNA of the CDR3 is TGTGCCTGGAGGGGAAATGTAGCCAGTGAGCAGTTCTTC. Encoded protein: CAWRGNVASEQFF.

The genes are TRBV4-2 and TRBJ2-3, with 8 bases aligning to TRBD1. The V segment lost 8 bases and the J segment 3 bases; nucleotides outside the gene matches: 7. The CDR3 has 14 residues. The germline V gene encodes CDR1 LGHNA and CDR2 YNFKEQ. The chain's CDR3 is CASRPTGGTDTQYF. CDR3 bases: TGTGCCAGCCGACCAACAGGGGGAACAGATACGCAGTATTTT.

Turning to this clone: This sample includes further DNA sequences coding for the same CDR3. V gene TRBV5-1 combines with J gene TRBJ2-5; D gene ambiguous. V was clipped by 4 bases and J by 2 bases, with 3 bases between them. The CDR3 sequence is 11 residues long. CDR1 is SGHRS, CDR2 YFSETQ, per germline. The CDR3 bases are TGCGCCAGCAGCAGTCAAGAGACCCAGTACTTC. Its protein is CASSSQETQYF.